This T cell receptor beta chain was documented in a study of T-cell memory formation after mild COVID-19 listed by TCRdb under 2021. For the wider study: TCR sequence clusters from the two donors were found to be largely donor specific. In two donors, T-cell clones that expanded and contracted after mild COVID-19 were followed by sequencing TCRalpha and TCRbeta repertoires longitudinally. Two young, previously healthy adult volunteers made up the cohort, one male and one female.

V is reduced by 6 bases and J by 6 bases, leaving a spacing of 21 bases between them. The germline V gene (reference sequence) yields DFQATT for CDR1 and SNEGSKA for CDR2. The CDR3 sequence holds 14 residues, the cysteine and phenylalanine included. Left in the record is the CDR3 DNA by itself, 42 bases read in frame from the first base. Ficoll-Paque density gradient centrifugation was the method used to isolate PBMCs. This clonotype came up a few times. What antigen it recognizes has not been identified. Per-base qualities were not stored, and no clone one base away is much larger. TCRdb records Illumina NovaSeq 6000 as the sequencer. Using 5'RACE with constant-segment primers, TCRalpha and TCRbeta cDNA libraries were constructed, with sample barcodes and unique molecular identifiers added in the process. Trizol reagent was used to extract RNA from every sample. Amplification of the libraries took two PCR steps, and the second step added a second sample barcode plus Illumina TruSeq adapters. The libraries were sequenced on an Illumina NovaSeq using 2 x 150 bp paired-end reads. In the original analysis: With migec v1.2.7, reads were demultiplexed and then collapsed into UMI-guided consensus sequences. Using mixcr v2.1.11, UMI consensuses were aligned to TRA and TRB V and J templates and then assembled into clonotypes. Expanded or contracted clonotypes were those called significant by both edgeR and NoisET, with noise models trained on biological replicates. For edgeR calls, a false discovery rate-adjusted p below 0.01 and a log2 fold-change threshold of 1 were applied. As an exploratory analysis of dynamics, max-normalized trajectories of the 1000 most abundant clonotypes were examined with PCA combined with hierarchical clustering. The CD4 or CD8 phenotype of responding clones was assigned using the separately sequenced CD4+ and CD8+ repertoires. Starting from the raw public reads, TCRdb applied fastp trimming at Q25, assembled clones with MiXCR and retained in-frame beta chains. Rows merge per CDR3 protein into single entries with the most common DNA and genes. The V and J calls and clone size are TCRdb's, not the authors'. This sample is represented by about 320,000 distinct CDR3 sequences; 13% to 15% of them were singletons. 21% of the sample lies in the top ten.

Study-wide findings and limitations: SARS-CoV-2 specificity of the second-wave clones peaking on day 37 was not confirmed. Contracting CD4+ clones were located mainly in the CM and EM memory subsets, whereas CD8+ clones were found to be enriched in EMRA. The study included only two mild cases, and larger cohorts that include severe cases with pre-infection samples were judged to be necessary. The detection of some responding clones in pre-infection memory suggests that pre-existing cross-reactive memory T cells joined the SARS-CoV-2 response. Balanced CD4/CD8 phenotypes were observed for clones contracting from day 15 to 85, whereas a bias towards CD4+ was observed for a second wave of clones expanding from day 15 to 37.

The rearrangement joined TRBV20-1 to TRBJ2-7; the D gene could be TRBD1 or TRBD2, each one agreeing over 6 bases. The TCR comes from a young man who had mild COVID-19 (a few samples of this study predate the infection). The sample titles of this study are shuffled in the database, so cell type and time point are left out; the donor was told from shared clones. The sequenced material came from PBMCs or a T cell subset sorted from them (not recorded which). Here is the DNA: TGCAGTGCGCCGCTTTATGGGGGGCTTCGCGAGCAGTACTTC. This codes for CSAPLYGGLREQYF.